This entry concerns a single T cell receptor beta chain. Its target is unknown. The data originate from a study of T cells in localized non-small cell lung cancer. Notes on the study in general: Greater blood T cell density accompanied longer overall survival. Appearances in adjacent lung were noted for a median 57 of the top 100 tumor clones.

Assay used: immunoSEQ multiplex PCR; TCRdb lists only in-frame clones, some missing. The repertoire holds 25,000 to 30,000 clones, 88% seen once, with approximately 13% in the top ten. J was trimmed by 4 bases and V by 4 bases; bases with no gene match: 9. Germline V gene lookup returns CDR1 SQVTM and CDR2 ANQGSEA. This CDR3 region has 14 residues. This sequence joins TRBV29-1 and TRBJ2-7; TRBD2 aligns across 8 bases. Source: peripheral blood, taken before any cancer treatment. The sequence was collected from a female donor of 60 years or more with stage III squamous cell lung carcinoma. CDR3 DNA: TGCAGCGTTGGGGTGGGACTAGGTCGATACGAGCAGTACTTC. Protein sequence: CSVGVGLGRYEQYF.